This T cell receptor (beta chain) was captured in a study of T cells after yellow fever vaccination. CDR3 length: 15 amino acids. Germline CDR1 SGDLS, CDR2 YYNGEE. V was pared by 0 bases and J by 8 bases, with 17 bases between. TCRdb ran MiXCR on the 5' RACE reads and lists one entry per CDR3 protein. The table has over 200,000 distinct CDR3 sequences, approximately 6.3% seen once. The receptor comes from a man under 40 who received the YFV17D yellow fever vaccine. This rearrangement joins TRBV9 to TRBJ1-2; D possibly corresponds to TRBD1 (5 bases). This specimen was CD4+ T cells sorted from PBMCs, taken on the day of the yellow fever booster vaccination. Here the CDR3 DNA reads TGTGCCAGCAGCGTAGGGGGACCTGCCGTTGAGGGCTACACCTTC. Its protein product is CASSVGGPAVEGYTF.